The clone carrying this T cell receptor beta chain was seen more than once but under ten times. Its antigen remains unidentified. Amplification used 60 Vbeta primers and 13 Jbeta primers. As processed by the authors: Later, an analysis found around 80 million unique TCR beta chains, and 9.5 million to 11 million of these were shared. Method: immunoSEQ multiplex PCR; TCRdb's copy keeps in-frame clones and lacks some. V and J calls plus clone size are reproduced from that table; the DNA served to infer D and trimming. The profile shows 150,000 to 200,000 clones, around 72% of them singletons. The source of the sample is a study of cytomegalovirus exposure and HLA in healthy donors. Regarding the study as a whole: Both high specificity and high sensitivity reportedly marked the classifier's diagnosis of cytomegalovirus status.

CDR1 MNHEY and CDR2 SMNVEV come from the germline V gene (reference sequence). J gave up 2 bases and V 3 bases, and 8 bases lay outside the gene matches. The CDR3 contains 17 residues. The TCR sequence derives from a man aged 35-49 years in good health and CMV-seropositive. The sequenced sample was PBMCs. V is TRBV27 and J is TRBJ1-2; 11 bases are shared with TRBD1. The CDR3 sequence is CASSFRGTGGKNYGYTF. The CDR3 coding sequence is TGTGCCAGCAGTTTTAGAGGGACAGGGGGAAAAAACTATGGCTACACCTTC.